These T cell receptor beta chains were read from a single sample in a study of blood T cell repertoires in COVID-19. Method: immunoSEQ multiplex PCR; TCRdb's copy keeps in-frame clones and lacks some. The sample carries about 160,000 clones, more than 75% recorded once. Sequences were obtained from peripheral blood. These TCRs come from a middle-aged man with acute or convalescent COVID-19. Each CDR3 is given with its conserved first and last residue. The D gene is left open where the match is weak. Clone size appears in some rows only: once, few, many, or a class for an expanded clone.

j_call clone_size v_call d_call cdr3_aa cdr3_nt
TRBJ1-3 . TRBV29-1 TRBD1 CSVMDRGRGFGNTIYF TGCAGCGTGATGGACAGGGGAAGAGGATTTGGAAACACCATATATTTT
TRBJ1-2 . TRBV30 . CASGGDSYGYTF TGTGCCTCTGGGGGGGACTCCTATGGCTACACCTTC
TRBJ1-2 . TRBV30 . CAWSAYVGYTF TGTGCCTGGAGCGCGTATGTGGGCTACACCTTC
TRBJ1-2 . TRBV12-5 . CASGLDGNGYTF TGTGCTAGTGGTTTGGACGGGAATGGCTACACCTTC
TRBJ2-3 few TRBV7-3 TRBD2 CASSFSGGADTQYF TGTGCCAGCAGCTTTAGCGGGGGGGCGGATACGCAGTATTTT
TRBJ1-4 . TRBV5-1 TRBD1 CASSLWTGGAGNEKLFF TGCGCCAGCAGCCTCTGGACAGGGGGCGCGGGTAATGAAAAACTGTTTTTT
TRBJ2-2 . TRBV12-5 TRBD2 CASGWGGSGELFF TGTGCTAGTGGTTGGGGAGGGTCCGGGGAGCTGTTTTTT
TRBJ2-1 once TRBV6-5 . CASRKASFDEQFF TGTGCCAGCAGGAAGGCTAGCTTTGATGAGCAGTTCTTC
TRBJ2-7 . TRBV4-3 . CASSQDRSSYYEQYF TGCGCCAGCAGCCAAGATCGGTCTAGCTACTACGAGCAGTACTTC
TRBJ1-2 . TRBV6-5 . CASNLTPTSGNVCF TGTGCCAGCAATCTAACCCCAACGTCAGGGAATGTGTGCTTC
TRBJ1-1 . TRBV2 . CASSERTEAFF TGTGCCAGCAGTGAGAGGACTGAAGCTTTCTTT
TRBJ2-3 . TRBV9 TRBD2 CASSLAGGLTLATDTQYF TGTGCCAGCAGCCTAGCGGGGGGGCTTACTCTAGCGACAGATACGCAGTATTTT
TRBJ1-2 few TRBV20-1 TRBD1 CSASDGTGSGHGYTF TGCAGTGCTAGTGACGGGACAGGGAGTGGACATGGCTACACCTTC
TRBJ2-7 . TRBV28 TRBD2 CASSWGLELYEQYF TGTGCCAGCAGTTGGGGACTAGAGCTCTACGAGCAGTACTTC
TRBJ2-2 few TRBV6-5 . CASRAEGASTGELFF TGTGCCAGCCGGGCGGAGGGGGCGAGCACCGGGGAGCTGTTTTTT
TRBJ2-7 . TRBV28 TRBD1 CATRDFGGDRVSYEQYF TGTGCCACCCGGGATTTCGGAGGGGACAGGGTATCCTACGAGCAGTACTTC
TRBJ1-2 . TRBV6-6 . CASSYQAEGGYTF TGTGCCAGCAGTTACCAAGCGGAGGGAGGCTACACCTTC
TRBJ1-5 . TRBV2 . CASTEIQTGQPQHF TGTGCCAGCACTGAAATCCAAACCGGTCAGCCCCAGCATTTT
TRBJ2-2 . TRBV19 . CASSILTDSTGELFF TGTGCCAGTAGTATCTTGACAGATTCCACCGGGGAGCTGTTTTTT
TRBJ2-7 . TRBV18 . CASSTGHPRGLHEQYF TGTGCCAGCTCCACCGGGCACCCCCGAGGGTTACACGAGCAGTACTTC
TRBJ2-1 . TRBV5-4 TRBD2 CASSPSGTSVYNEQFF TGTGCCAGCAGCCCTTCCGGGACTAGCGTTTACAATGAGCAGTTCTTC
TRBJ1-2 few TRBV3-1/TRBV3-2 TRBD1 CASSPSPGQGAEGYTF TGTGCCAGCAGCCCCAGTCCGGGACAGGGGGCGGAAGGCTACACCTTC
TRBJ1-5 few TRBV27 . CASSYRQNQPQHF TGTGCCAGCAGTTACCGACAGAATCAGCCCCAGCATTTT
TRBJ2-7 few TRBV3-1/TRBV3-2 . CASSAGTIYEQYF TGTGCCAGCAGCGCCGGGACAATCTACGAGCAGTACTTC
TRBJ2-7 . TRBV28 . CASSRTGYEQYF TGTGCCAGCAGTAGAACGGGGTACGAGCAGTACTTC
TRBJ1-2 . TRBV4-2 . CASSQGPGPREFYTF TGTGCCAGCAGCCAAGGGCCGGGACCGCGGGAATTCTACACCTTC
TRBJ2-7 once TRBV19 . CASSTGIAEQYF TGTGCCAGTAGCACAGGGATTGCCGAGCAGTACTTC
TRBJ2-2 . TRBV5-4 TRBD1 CASSQGQRDTGELFF TGTGCCAGCAGCCAGGGACAGAGGGACACCGGGGAGCTGTTTTTT
TRBJ1-2 . TRBV9 . CASSVESGVPFF TGTGCCAGCAGCGTAGAGTCGGGAGTCCCCTTCTTC